This T cell receptor beta chain emerged from a study of Graves' ophthalmopathy and Graves' hyperthyroidism. Study results and limitations: The model forecast ophthalmopathy progression, reaching around 66% sensitivity and less than 75% specificity. From stable hyperthyroidism, ophthalmopathy was separated by a 13-signature model with 87.88% sensitivity and less than 82% specificity. Blood samples also showed most expanded thyroid clonotypes exceeding 0.001 frequency.

As regards this clonotype: The antigen is unknown.

RNA transcripts were the source from which TCR beta CDR3 regions were amplified. HTBI primers primed a first-round RT-PCR, and a second-round multiplex PCR followed. MiXCR, applied by TCRdb to the multiplex PCR reads, yields one record per CDR3 protein. The repertoire has approximately 330,000 distinct CDR3 sequences, roughly a sixth of them found once; the top ten carry roughly an eighth. Germline assignment: CDR1 DFQATT and CDR2 SNEGSKA (reference sequence). The CDR3 contains 13 residues. V was pared by 4 bases and J by 2 bases, with 12 bases between. The specimen sequenced was peripheral blood. The TCR was taken from an adult man with Graves' ophthalmopathy. V gene TRBV20-1 combines with J gene TRBJ2-7, with unresolved D. CDR3 coding DNA: TGCAGTGCTATGGGCCGCATTACCTACGAGCAGTACTTC. Its translation: CSAMGRITYEQYF.